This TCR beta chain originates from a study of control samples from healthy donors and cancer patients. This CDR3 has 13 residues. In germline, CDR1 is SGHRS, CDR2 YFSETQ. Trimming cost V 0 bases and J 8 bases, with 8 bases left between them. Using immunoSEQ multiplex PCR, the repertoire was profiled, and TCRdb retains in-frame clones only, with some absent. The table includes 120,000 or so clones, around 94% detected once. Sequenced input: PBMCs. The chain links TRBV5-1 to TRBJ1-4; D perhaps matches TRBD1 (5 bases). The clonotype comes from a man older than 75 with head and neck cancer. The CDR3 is CASSLVGDEKLFF. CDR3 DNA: TGCGCCAGCAGCTTGGTGGGGGACGAAAAACTGTTTTTT.